Included here is one TCR beta chain sequence, with context. The antigen is undetermined. The sample belongs to a study of T cells after yellow fever vaccination. Overall study results and limits: Abundant clonotypes (contaminants from the bulk population) could be present in FACS-sorted repertoires.

TCR cDNA was made by 5'RACE template switching, adding a universal primer site and UMIs. TCRdb analysed the 5' RACE reads with MiXCR anew, one entry per CDR3 protein. The sample has 300,000 to 400,000 distinct CDR3 sequences; roughly 8.7% are singletons. Trimming removed 8 bases from V and 3 bases from J, with 11 bases in between. The V gene's germline CDR1 is SEHNR and CDR2 FQNEAQ (reference sequence). There are 12 residues in the CDR3. The sequencing used PBMCs, collected on the day of the first yellow fever vaccination. The chain combines TRBV7-9 with TRBJ2-7, with D possibly matching TRBD1 (6 bases). The sequence derives from a man between 18 and 29 years old who received the YFV17D yellow fever vaccine. The CDR3 sequence: CASRTGNYEQYF. Here the CDR3 DNA reads TGTGCCAGCCGAACAGGGAACTACGAGCAGTACTTC.